Here is one T cell receptor beta chain with its context. Its antigen is undetermined. The sample comes from a study of T cell responses to AZD1222 COVID-19 vaccine. Generated by immunoSEQ multiplex PCR, the TCRdb table keeps only in-frame clones and is missing some. The sample consists of about 110,000 clones, roughly 90% of them appearing once. General study findings and limits: Spike-specific TCR breadth and depth grew following two AZD1222 doses. There were mostly white British donors and more females than males, and clonal diversity was possibly underestimated. Nearly half of unique spike-specific TCRs reportedly avoided B.1.351 and B.1.1.7 mutated regions. The number of AZD1222 recipients seropositive at baseline was only five to seven.

CDR1 and CDR2 (germline): MNHEY, SVGAGI. The CDR3 extends over 15 amino acids. V lost 0 bases to trimming and J lost 4 bases, with 7 bases between them. Sequenced here: peripheral blood, sampled on day 0 of MenACWY control vaccination. This receptor was obtained from an adult in good health. This rearrangement joins TRBV6-5 to TRBJ1-6; D unclear. This chain's CDR3 is CASSYSTLYNSPLHF. CDR3 DNA: TGTGCCAGCAGTTACTCGACACTTTATAATTCACCCCTCCACTTT.